Listed below are T cell receptor beta chains from one sample, sequenced in a study of blood T cell repertoires in COVID-19. Profiling relied on immunoSEQ multiplex PCR, and the TCRdb table lists in-frame clones only, not all of them. Of hundreds of thousands of clones listed, around 84% are singletons. The specimen was PBMCs or T cells enriched from blood (not recorded which). The receptors were sampled from a woman aged 30 to 39 who had been exposed to COVID-19. The CDR3 runs from the conserved cysteine through the conserved F or W. The order of the fields is V gene, D gene, J gene, clone size, CDR3 DNA, CDR3 protein. A D gene is named only where the DNA matches it firmly. Clone size, where shown, is once, few, many, or a class for clones that have expanded.

>TRBV5-8|TRBD1|TRBJ1-5|.
TGTGCCAGCAGCTTCACAGGGGACCTGAAGCCCCAGCATTTT
CASSFTGDLKPQHF
>TRBV6-2/TRBV6-3|.|TRBJ1-5|.
TGTGCCAGCAGTTACGTCCAGAACCGAAACCAGCCCCAGCATTTT
CASSYVQNRNQPQHF
>TRBV19|TRBD1|TRBJ1-2|.
TGTGCCAGCGGACCGCAGGGGGCTGGTTATGGCTACACCTTC
CASGPQGAGYGYTF
>TRBV6-5|.|TRBJ1-1|.
TGTGCCAGCAGATCCTCGGGGATAACTGAAGCTTTCTTT
CASRSSGITEAFF
>TRBV2|TRBD1|TRBJ1-6|.
TGTGCCAGCCGAATCGACAGGGTGAATTCACCCCTCCACTTT
CASRIDRVNSPLHF
>TRBV5-1|.|TRBJ1-1|.
TGCGCCAGCAGCTTGGGCGGGTATGAAACTGAAGCTTTCTTT
CASSLGGYETEAFF
>TRBV28|.|TRBJ1-1|.
TGTGCCAGCAGTTTACCCAACAAGAACACTGAAGCTTTCTTT
CASSLPNKNTEAFF
>TRBV27|.|TRBJ1-1|few
TGTGCCAGCAGTTCCCGTGGAGCCATGAACACTGAAGCTTTCTTT
CASSSRGAMNTEAFF
>TRBV5-1|TRBD1|TRBJ1-4|.
TGCGCCAGCAGCGAAACAGGGGGCTATAATACGAAAAAACTGTTTTTT
CASSETGGYNTKKLFF
>TRBV7-6|TRBD2|TRBJ2-5|.
TGTGCCAGCAGCTTATCAACTAGCGGGGTGGGGGAGACCCAGTACTTC
CASSLSTSGVGETQYF
>TRBV7-3|.|TRBJ2-3|.
TGTGCCAGCAGCGCACAAGGGGGGGCCACAGATACGCAGTATTTT
CASSAQGGATDTQYF
>TRBV7-3|.|TRBJ2-3|.
TGTGCCAGCAGCTCTAAAGGAGGGCGGACAAACACAGATACGCAGTATTTT
CASSSKGGRTNTDTQYF
>TRBV3-1/TRBV3-2|.|TRBJ2-5|.
TGTGCCAGCAGCCCCCACCCGGAGACAGGGAGGGAGACCCAGTACTTC
CASSPHPETGRETQYF